This T cell receptor beta chain was sequenced during a study of cytotoxic CD8 clonotypes in ibrutinib-treated CLL. CDR1 and CDR2 from the germline V gene are MDHEN and SYDVKM. The CDR3 length is 12 residues. The V and J ends lost 5 bases and 6 bases respectively, with 10 bases between them. Libraries were prepared by immunoSEQ multiplex PCR; TCRdb keeps only in-frame clonotypes and omits some of them. In the table there are hundreds of thousands of clones, 60% to 75% of which are singletons. V gene TRBV28 combines with J gene TRBJ1-2; no clear D gene. The clonotype originates from a human donor with chronic lymphocytic leukemia. The specimen was PBMCs, collected after 24 months of ibrutinib treatment. The CDR3 protein is CASSPQVDGYTF. DNA for the CDR3: TGTGCCAGCAGTCCGCAGGTTGATGGCTACACCTTC.